Only a few counts were recorded for the clone carrying this T cell receptor beta chain. Its antigen is still unknown. PCR primers comprised 60 Vbeta and 13 Jbeta primers. The repertoire was sequenced with immunoSEQ multiplex PCR; TCRdb's copy has only in-frame clones and lacks some. The sample has approximately 220,000 clones; roughly 80% are singletons. This entry belongs to a study of cytomegalovirus exposure and HLA in healthy donors. General study findings and limits: Through in vitro validation, three CMV-associated chains were shown to be specific for CMV antigens. Highly shared variants forming one cluster were likely a sequencing artifact. Association of a missense DCLRE1C variant with TCR beta V- and J-gene trimming was reported in a later analysis. In an earlier analysis, productive rearrangement rates for most beta V segments clustered near 87% or 30%.

V gave up 2 bases and J gave up 9 bases; unmatched junction bases: 9. Looked up from germline, CDR1 is MNHNS and CDR2 is SASEGT. CDR3 size: 16 residues. This sequence joins TRBV6-1 and TRBJ1-6; 8 nucleotides line up with TRBD1. Material: PBMCs. The receptor comes from a girl aged 2-10 years in good health and CMV-seronegative. The CDR3 loop is CASSEQPTGAGSPLHF. The DNA for the CDR3 is TGTGCCAGCAGTGAACAACCGACAGGGGCTGGTTCACCCCTCCACTTT.